The 8 T cell receptor beta chains below come from one sample, sequenced in a study of OX40 agonist ivuxolimab in advanced cancers. The assay was immunoSEQ multiplex PCR, and TCRdb's table has in-frame clones only and misses some. The sample has roughly 90,000 clones, roughly 85% seen once. The source was CD4+ or CD8+ T cells sorted from blood, collected in a trial of the OX40 agonist ivuxolimab. These receptors were collected from an adult with an advanced solid tumor such as melanoma, head and neck, liver or kidney cancer.

J is TRBJ1-3 and V is TRBV18, with TRBD1 matching over 7 bases. The V gene's germline CDR1 is KGHSH and CDR2 LQKENI. The trim removed 1 base at V and 1 base at J, leaving 7 bases unmatched. The CDR3 loop spans 17 amino acids. CDR3 in DNA: TGTGCCAGCTCACCACGACAGGGTCGTCGATCTGGAAACACCATATATTTT. This sequence encodes CASSPRQGRRSGNTIYF. The full variable domain, in which reference TRBV18 and TRBJ1-3 provide the parts outside the CDR3, is NAGVMQNPRHLVRRRGQEARLRCSPMKGHSHVYWYRQLPEEGLKFMVYLQKENIIDESGMPKERFSAEFPKEGPSILRIQQVVRGDSAAYFCASSPRQGRRSGNTIYFGEGSWLTVV.

The chain carries TRBV9 and TRBJ2-1; 8 bases are shared with TRBD2. The CDR3 sequence is 15 residues long. V lost 4 bases, J lost 9 bases, and 12 bases stayed unmatched. Germline values: CDR1 SGDLS, CDR2 YYNGEE. CDR3 sequence (DNA): TGTGCCAGCAGCCCATGGGGAGCGGGAGAAAGTGAGCAGTTCTTC. Encoded protein: CASSPWGAGESEQFF.

This chain connects TRBV5-1 to TRBJ2-5, with TRBD1 identical over 7 bases. Losses at the gene ends were 4 bases for V and 4 bases for J; bases not matched to a gene: 7. Looked up from germline, CDR1 is SGHRS and CDR2 is YFSETQ. The CDR3 has 14 residues. Written as DNA, the CDR3 is TGCGCCAGCAGCCCCGGACAGGCCAGAGAGACCCAGTACTTC. Translation gives CASSPGQARETQYF.

V gene TRBV6-6 combines with J gene TRBJ2-6, with 8 bases identical to TRBD1. The CDR3 consists of 16 residues. Trimming cost V 5 bases and J 0 bases; bases outside gene matches: 3. Germline V gives CDR1 MNHNY, CDR2 SVGAGI (reference sequence). The chain's CDR3 is CASSGDRSSGANVLTF. The CDR3 DNA follows: TGTGCCAGCAGTGGGGACAGGAGCTCTGGGGCCAACGTCCTGACTTTC.

The chain is built from TRBV9 and TRBJ2-5; the match to TRBD2 covers 8 bases. V was clipped by 0 bases and J by 9 bases; unmatched bases: 4. The CDR3 runs 13 residues. Germline lookup yields CDR1 SGDLS and CDR2 YYNGEE. This chain's CDR3 is CASSVGMGLAQYF. The CDR3 nucleotides read TGTGCCAGCAGCGTAGGGATGGGACTAGCCCAGTACTTC. Using reference TRBV9 and TRBJ2-5 for the parts outside the CDR3, the full variable domain is DSGVTQTPKHLITATGQRVTLRCSPRSGDLSVYWYQQSLDQGLQFLIQYYNGEERAKGNILERFSAQQFPDLHSELNLSSLELGDSALYFCASSVGMGLAQYFGPGTRLLVL.

V is TRBV6-1 and J is TRBJ1-4; D unclear. From germline, CDR1 is MNHNS and CDR2 SASEGT. The CDR3 runs to 15 residues. Trimming took 4 bases from V and 3 from J, leaving 12 bases between them. CDR3 protein: CASSVPPEANEKLFF. The CDR3 DNA is TGTGCCAGCAGTGTACCGCCAGAGGCTAATGAAAAACTGTTTTTT.

The rearrangement joins TRBV10-3 to TRBJ2-5; D may match TRBD1 or TRBD2 (6 bases each). CDR1 is ENHRY and CDR2 is SYGVKD in the germline V gene. The CDR3 length is 15 residues. V gave up 0 bases and J gave up 4 bases, with 12 bases separating them. Written as DNA, the CDR3 is TGTGCCATCAGTGAGTCAGGGGGGCTCGGAGAGACCCAGTACTTC. It encodes CAISESGGLGETQYF.

CDR3 loop: CASSVSGTANTGELFF. In DNA form, the CDR3 reads TGTGCCAGCAGCGTGTCCGGGACCGCGAACACCGGGGAGCTGTTTTTT. The genes are TRBV9 and TRBJ2-2; either TRBD1 or TRBD2 may fit D (5 bases each). Trimming shortened V by 2 bases and J by 0 bases, and 11 bases separated the two germline ends. In germline, CDR1 is SGDLS, CDR2 YYNGEE. CDR3 length equals 16 residues.